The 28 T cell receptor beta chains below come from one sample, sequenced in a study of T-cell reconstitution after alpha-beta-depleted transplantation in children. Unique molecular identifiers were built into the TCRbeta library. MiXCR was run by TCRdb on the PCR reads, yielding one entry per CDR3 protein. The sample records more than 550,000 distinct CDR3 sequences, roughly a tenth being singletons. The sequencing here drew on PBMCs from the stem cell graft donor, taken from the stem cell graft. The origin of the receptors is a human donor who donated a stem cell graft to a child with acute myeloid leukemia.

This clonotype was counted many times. CDR3 nucleotide sequence: TGCAGCGTTACTCAGACAGGGGAAAACCAGTTCTTC. Translating gives CSVTQTGENQFF. The chain joins TRBV29-1 to TRBJ2-1; 8 bases are a match to TRBD1. Germline lookup yields CDR1 SQVTM and CDR2 ANQGSEA. CDR3 length: 12 amino acids. The ends lost 5 bases at V and 13 bases at J; junction bases unmatched: 10.

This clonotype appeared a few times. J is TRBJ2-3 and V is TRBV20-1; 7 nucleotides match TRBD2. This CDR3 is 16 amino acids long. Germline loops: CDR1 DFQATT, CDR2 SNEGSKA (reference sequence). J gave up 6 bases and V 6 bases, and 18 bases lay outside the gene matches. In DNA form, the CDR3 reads TGCAGTGCCCAGAGCCGGGCTAGCGGCCCGGTGGATACGCAGTATTTT. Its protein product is CSAQSRASGPVDTQYF.

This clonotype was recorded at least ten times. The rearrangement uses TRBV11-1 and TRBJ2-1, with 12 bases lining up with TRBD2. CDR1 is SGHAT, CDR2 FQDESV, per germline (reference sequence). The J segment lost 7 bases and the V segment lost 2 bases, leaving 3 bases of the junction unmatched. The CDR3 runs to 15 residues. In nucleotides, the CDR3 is TGTGCCAGCAGCTTAAGGACTAGCGGGATGAATGAGCAGTTCTTC. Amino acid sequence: CASSLRTSGMNEQFF.

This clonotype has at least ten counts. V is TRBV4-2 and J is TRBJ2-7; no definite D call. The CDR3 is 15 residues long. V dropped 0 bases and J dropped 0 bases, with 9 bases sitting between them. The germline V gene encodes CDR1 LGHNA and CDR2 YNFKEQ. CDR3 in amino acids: CASSQDKTYSYEQYF. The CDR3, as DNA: TGTGCCAGCAGCCAAGATAAGACTTACTCCTACGAGCAGTACTTC.

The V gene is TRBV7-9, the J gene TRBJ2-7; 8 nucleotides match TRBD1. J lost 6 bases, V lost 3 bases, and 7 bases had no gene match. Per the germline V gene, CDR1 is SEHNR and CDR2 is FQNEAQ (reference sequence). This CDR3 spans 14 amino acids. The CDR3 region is CASSFVRQGIEQYF. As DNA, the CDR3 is TGTGCCAGCAGCTTTGTGAGACAGGGGATCGAGCAGTACTTC.

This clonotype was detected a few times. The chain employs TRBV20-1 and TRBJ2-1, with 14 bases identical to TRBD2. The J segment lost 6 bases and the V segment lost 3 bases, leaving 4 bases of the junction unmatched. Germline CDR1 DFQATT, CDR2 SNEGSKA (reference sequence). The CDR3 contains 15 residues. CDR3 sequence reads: CSARGTSGRGNEQFF. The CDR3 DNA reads TGCAGTGCTAGGGGGACTAGCGGGAGAGGCAATGAGCAGTTCTTC.

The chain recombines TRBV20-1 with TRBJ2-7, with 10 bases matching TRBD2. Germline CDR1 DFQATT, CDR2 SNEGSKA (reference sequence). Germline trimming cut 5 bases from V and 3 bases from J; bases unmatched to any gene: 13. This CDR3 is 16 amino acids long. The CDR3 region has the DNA TGCAGTGCTCTACGCCGGACTAGCGGATTGAACTACGAGCAGTACTTC. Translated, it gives CSALRRTSGLNYEQYF.

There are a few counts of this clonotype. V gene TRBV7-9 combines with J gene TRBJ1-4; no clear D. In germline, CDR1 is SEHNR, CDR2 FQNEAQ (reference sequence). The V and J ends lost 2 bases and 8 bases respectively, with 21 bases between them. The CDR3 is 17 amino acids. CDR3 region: CASSLPKLPRLEEKLFF. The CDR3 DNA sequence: TGTGCCAGCAGCTTACCCAAGCTCCCAAGACTAGAGGAAAAACTGTTTTTT.

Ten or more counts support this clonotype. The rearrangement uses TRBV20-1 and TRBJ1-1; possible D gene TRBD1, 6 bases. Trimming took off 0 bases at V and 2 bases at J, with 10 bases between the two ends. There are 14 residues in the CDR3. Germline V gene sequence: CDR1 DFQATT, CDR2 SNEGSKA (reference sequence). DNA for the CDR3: TGCAGTGCTAGAGAGGGGGGGCGCAACACTGAAGCTTTCTTT. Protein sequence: CSAREGGRNTEAFF.

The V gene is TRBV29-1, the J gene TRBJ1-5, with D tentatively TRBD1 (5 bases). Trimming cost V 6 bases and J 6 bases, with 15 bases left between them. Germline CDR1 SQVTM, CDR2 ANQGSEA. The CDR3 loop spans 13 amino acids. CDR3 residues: CSVKQVEGQPQHF. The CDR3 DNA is TGCAGCGTCAAACAGGTAGAAGGTCAGCCCCAGCATTTT.

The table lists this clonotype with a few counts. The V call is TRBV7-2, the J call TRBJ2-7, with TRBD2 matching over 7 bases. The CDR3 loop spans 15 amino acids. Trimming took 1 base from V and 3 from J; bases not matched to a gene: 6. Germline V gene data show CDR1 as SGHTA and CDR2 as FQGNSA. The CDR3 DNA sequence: TGTGCCAGCAGCTTAGTTTTATTAGCGGGCTACGAGCAGTACTTC. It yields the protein CASSLVLLAGYEQYF.

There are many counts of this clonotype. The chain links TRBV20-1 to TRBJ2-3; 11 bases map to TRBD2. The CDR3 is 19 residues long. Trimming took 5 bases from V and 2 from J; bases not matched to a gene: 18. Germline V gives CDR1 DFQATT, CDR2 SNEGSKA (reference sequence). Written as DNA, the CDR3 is TGCAGTGCTCCCCGATCCCCCACTAGCGGGAGAAAATCCACAGATACGCAGTATTTT. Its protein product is CSAPRSPTSGRKSTDTQYF.

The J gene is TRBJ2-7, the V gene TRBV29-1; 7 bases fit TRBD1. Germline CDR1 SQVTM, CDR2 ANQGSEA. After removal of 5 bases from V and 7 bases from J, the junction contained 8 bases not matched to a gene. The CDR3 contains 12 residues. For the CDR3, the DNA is TGCAGCGTTCGGCTGGGACAGCGGGAGCAGTACTTC. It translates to CSVRLGQREQYF.

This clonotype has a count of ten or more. CDR3 in amino acids: CSALWDRTHNEQFF. The CDR3 coding sequence is TGCAGTGCTCTCTGGGACAGGACCCACAATGAGCAGTTCTTC. V gene TRBV20-1 combines with J gene TRBJ2-1, with 8 positions matching TRBD1. V lost 5 bases to trimming and J lost 5 bases; unmatched junction nucleotides: 8. CDR3 length: 14 amino acids. Germline V lookup: CDR1 DFQATT, CDR2 SNEGSKA (reference sequence).

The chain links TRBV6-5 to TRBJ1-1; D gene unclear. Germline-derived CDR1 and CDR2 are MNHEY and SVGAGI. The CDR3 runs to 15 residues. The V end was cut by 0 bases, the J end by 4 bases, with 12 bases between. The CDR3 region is CASSYSLALPTEAFF. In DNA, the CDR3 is TGTGCCAGCAGTTACTCGTTGGCATTGCCCACTGAAGCTTTCTTT.

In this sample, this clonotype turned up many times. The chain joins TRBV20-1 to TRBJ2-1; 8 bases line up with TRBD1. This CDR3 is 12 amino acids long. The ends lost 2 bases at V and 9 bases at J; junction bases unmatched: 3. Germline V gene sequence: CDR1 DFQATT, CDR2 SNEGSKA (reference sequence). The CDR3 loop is CSARQGAGEQFF. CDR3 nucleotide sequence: TGCAGTGCTAGACAGGGGGCGGGTGAGCAGTTCTTC.

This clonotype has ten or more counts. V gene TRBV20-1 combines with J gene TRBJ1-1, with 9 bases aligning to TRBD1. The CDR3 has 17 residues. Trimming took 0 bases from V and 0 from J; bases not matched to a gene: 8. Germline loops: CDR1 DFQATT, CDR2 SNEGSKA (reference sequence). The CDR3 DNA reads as TGCAGTGCTAGAGATTTTCGGACAGGGGTATTGAACACTGAAGCTTTCTTT. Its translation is CSARDFRTGVLNTEAFF.

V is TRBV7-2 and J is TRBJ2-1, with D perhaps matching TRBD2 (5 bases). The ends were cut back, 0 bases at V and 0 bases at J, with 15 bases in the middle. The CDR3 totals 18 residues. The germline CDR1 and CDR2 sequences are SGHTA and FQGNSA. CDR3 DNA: TGTGCCAGCAGCTTAGCCGCTAGCTATTACAGCTCCTACAATGAGCAGTTCTTC. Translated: CASSLAASYYSSYNEQFF.

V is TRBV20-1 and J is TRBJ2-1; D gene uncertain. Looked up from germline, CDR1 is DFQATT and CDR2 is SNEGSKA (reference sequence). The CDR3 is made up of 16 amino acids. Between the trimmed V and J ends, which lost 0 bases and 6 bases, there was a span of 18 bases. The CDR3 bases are TGCAGTGCTAGAGATCCCGCGTCGTCCCAAGGCAATGAGCAGTTCTTC. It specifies CSARDPASSQGNEQFF.

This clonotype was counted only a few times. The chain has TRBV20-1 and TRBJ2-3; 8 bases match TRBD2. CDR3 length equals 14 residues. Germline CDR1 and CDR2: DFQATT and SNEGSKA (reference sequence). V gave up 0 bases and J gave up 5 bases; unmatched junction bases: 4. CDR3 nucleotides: TGCAGTGCTAGAGATGTTCTAGCGGGAGATACGCAGTATTTT. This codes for CSARDVLAGDTQYF.

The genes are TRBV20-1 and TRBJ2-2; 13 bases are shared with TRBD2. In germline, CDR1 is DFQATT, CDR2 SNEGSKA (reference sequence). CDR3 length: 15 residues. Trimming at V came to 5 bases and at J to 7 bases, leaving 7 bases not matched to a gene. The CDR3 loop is CSAPKLAGGNGELFF. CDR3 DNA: TGCAGTGCTCCGAAACTAGCGGGAGGGAACGGGGAGCTGTTTTTT.

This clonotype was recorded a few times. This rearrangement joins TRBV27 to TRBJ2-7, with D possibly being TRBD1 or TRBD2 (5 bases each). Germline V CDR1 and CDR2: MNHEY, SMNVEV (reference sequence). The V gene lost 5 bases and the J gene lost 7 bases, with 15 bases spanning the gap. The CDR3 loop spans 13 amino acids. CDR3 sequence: CASSLSQGPEQYF. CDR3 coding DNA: TGTGCCAGCAGTCTCTCTCAGGGACCTGAGCAGTACTTC.

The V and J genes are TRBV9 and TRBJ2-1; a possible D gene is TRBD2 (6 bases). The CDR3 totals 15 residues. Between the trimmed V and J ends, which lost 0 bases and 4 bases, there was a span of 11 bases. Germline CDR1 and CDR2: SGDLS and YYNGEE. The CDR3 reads CASSVEGGQYNEQFF. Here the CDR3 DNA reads TGTGCCAGCAGCGTAGAGGGAGGCCAGTACAATGAGCAGTTCTTC.

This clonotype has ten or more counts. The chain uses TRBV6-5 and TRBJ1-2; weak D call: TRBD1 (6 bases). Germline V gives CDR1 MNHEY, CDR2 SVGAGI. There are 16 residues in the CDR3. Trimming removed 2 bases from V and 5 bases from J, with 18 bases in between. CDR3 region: CASSYIGTGRSYGYTF. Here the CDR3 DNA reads TGTGCCAGCAGTTACATAGGCACAGGGCGGTCATATGGCTACACCTTC.

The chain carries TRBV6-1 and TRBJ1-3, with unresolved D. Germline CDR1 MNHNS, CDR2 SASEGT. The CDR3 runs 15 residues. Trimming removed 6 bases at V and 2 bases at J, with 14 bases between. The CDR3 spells CASRATAMPGNTIYF. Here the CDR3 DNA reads TGTGCCAGCAGAGCTACAGCAATGCCTGGAAACACCATATATTTT.

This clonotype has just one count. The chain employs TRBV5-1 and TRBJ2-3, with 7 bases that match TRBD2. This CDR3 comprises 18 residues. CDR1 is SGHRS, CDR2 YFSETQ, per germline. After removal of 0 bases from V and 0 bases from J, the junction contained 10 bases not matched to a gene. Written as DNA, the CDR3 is TGCGCCAGCAGCTTGGGGGGCACGGCGGGAGCTAGCACAGATACGCAGTATTTT. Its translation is CASSLGGTAGASTDTQYF. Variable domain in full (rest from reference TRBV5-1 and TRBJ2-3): KAGVTQTPRYLIKTRGQQVTLSCSPISGHRSVSWYQQTPGQGLQFLFEYFSETQRNKGNFPGRFSGRQFSNSRSEMNVSTLELGDSALYLCASSLGGTAGASTDTQYFGPGTRLTVL.

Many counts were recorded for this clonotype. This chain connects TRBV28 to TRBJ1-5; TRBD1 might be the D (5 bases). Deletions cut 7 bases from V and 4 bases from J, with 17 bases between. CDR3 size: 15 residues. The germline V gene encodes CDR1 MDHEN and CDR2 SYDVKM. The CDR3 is CASTSIRDGNQPQHF. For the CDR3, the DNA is TGTGCCAGCACCTCAATCCGGGACGGTAATCAGCCCCAGCATTTT. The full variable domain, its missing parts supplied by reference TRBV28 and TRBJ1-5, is DVKVTQSSRYLVKRTGEKVFLECVQDMDHENMFWYRQDPGLGLRLIYFSYDVKMKEKGDIPEGYSVSREKKERFSLILESASTNQTSMYLCASTSIRDGNQPQHFGDGTRLSIL.

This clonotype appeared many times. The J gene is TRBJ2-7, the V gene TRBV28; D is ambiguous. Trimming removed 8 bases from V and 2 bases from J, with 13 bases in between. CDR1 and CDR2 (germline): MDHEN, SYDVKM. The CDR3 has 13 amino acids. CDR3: CASLEGSTYEQYF. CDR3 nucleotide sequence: TGTGCCAGCCTAGAAGGTTCAACCTACGAGCAGTACTTC.